Listed below are T cell receptor beta chains from one sample, sequenced in a study of control samples from healthy donors and cancer patients. Only in-frame clones appear in the TCRdb table, and some are missing; sequencing was by immunoSEQ multiplex PCR. Of about 100,000 clones in the sample, over 80% were seen once. Sequencing input: blood. These receptors were taken from a man between 25 and 39 years old in good health. Each CDR3 is given with its conserved first and last residue. A D gene is named only where the DNA matches it firmly.

TRBV6-5	.	TRBJ1-1	CASSYLPGGGAFF
TRBV27	.	TRBJ1-1	CAGSSIPQGHNTEAFF
TRBV11-2	.	TRBJ2-7	CASSLSAGSYEQYF
TRBV30	.	TRBJ2-4	CAWSRRGTGNIQYF
TRBV28	.	TRBJ1-2	CALGGQGRVYGYTF
TRBV19	.	TRBJ1-4	CASFNAGGDEKLFF
TRBV5-4	TRBD2	TRBJ2-3	CASSPGTSRADTQYF
TRBV19	.	TRBJ2-7	CASSIGDSYEQYF
TRBV10-2	.	TRBJ2-5	CASSPGGRGKETQYF
TRBV6-5	.	TRBJ2-1	CASSKAGFNEQFF
TRBV30	TRBD1	TRBJ2-4	CACSKDRTKNIQYF
TRBV5-6	.	TRBJ1-2	CASSLGGVVGYGYTF
TRBV15	TRBD1	TRBJ1-2	CATSRDLSRTGFYYGYTF
TRBV9	TRBD2	TRBJ2-3	CASSAGRGGNTDTQYF
TRBV30	TRBD1	TRBJ2-1	CAWRRGQNNEQFF
TRBV3-1/TRBV3-2	.	TRBJ1-6	CASSQGVGSNSPLHF
TRBV30	.	TRBJ2-7	CAWSGGSYEQYF
TRBV5-6	TRBD2	TRBJ2-5	CASSLEIGLAGQKETQYF
TRBV15	.	TRBJ1-5	CATSRVQGKWDQPQHF
TRBV30	TRBD1	TRBJ1-3	CASQGELGGNTIYF
TRBV14	TRBD1	TRBJ2-4	CASSQVQGAAKNIQYF
TRBV9	TRBD1	TRBJ1-1	CASGSGTGDGAFF
TRBV2	.	TRBJ1-5	CASTSFSSNQPQHF
TRBV3-1/TRBV3-2	TRBD2	TRBJ2-3	CASSHMTSSTDTQYF
TRBV5-6	.	TRBJ1-6	CASSLGGQRNSPLHF
TRBV24-1	.	TRBJ1-1	CATSDIDGNTEAFF
TRBV19	.	TRBJ2-4	CASKSGANIQYF
TRBV5-1	TRBD2	TRBJ2-7	CASSAKTSGVLYEQYF
TRBV19	TRBD1	TRBJ1-1	CATRTGELITEAFF
TRBV3-1/TRBV3-2	.	TRBJ1-5	CASSQDLGNNQPQHF
TRBV12-3/TRBV12-4	.	TRBJ1-5	CASSSVGPQHF
TRBV14	TRBD1	TRBJ2-7	CASSQLRGSGYEQYF
TRBV5-6	TRBD2	TRBJ2-7	CASSYISGLAGQDPYEQYF
TRBV28	.	TRBJ1-5	CASRSISRPQHF
TRBV7-9	.	TRBJ2-5	CASSLLGSQETQYF
TRBV19	.	TRBJ1-1	CASSMTGSGPLEAFF
TRBV7-2	TRBD1	TRBJ1-2	CASSPDRVLVNYGYTF
TRBV19	TRBD1	TRBJ1-2	CASSPRGNYGYTF
TRBV20-1	TRBD1	TRBJ1-2	CSANDGTGRAF
TRBV12-3/TRBV12-4	.	TRBJ2-4	CASSFPGSIQYF
TRBV5-1	TRBD2	TRBJ2-4	CASSLAVGGGNIQYF
TRBV11-2	.	TRBJ1-2	CASSLDFSAYGYTF
TRBV2	.	TRBJ1-3	CASSRDRGAGNTIYF
TRBV2	.	TRBJ2-7	CASSALASYEQYF
TRBV6-5	.	TRBJ1-6	CASSFTNSPLHF
TRBV20-1	.	TRBJ2-7	CSARGEYEQYF